Listed here is a single T cell receptor beta chain. The record originates from a study of glioma-infiltrating T cells after dendritic cell vaccination. Study-level background: Patients had newly diagnosed or recurrent glioblastoma and received dendritic cell vaccines. The vaccine used monocyte-derived dendritic cells pulsed overnight with autologous tumor lysate.

Profiling relied on immunoSEQ multiplex PCR, and the TCRdb table lists in-frame clones only, not all of them. The table shows tens of thousands of clones, with around 85% occurring only once. Time point specified: after dendritic cell vaccination, including at tumor progression/relapse. This sequence originates from a human donor with glioblastoma. Sequenced material: blood, taken after dendritic cell vaccination.

The CDR3 DNA sequence: TGTGCCAGCAGTTTATCTCTAGACAGGGGGCTTACCTATGGCTACACCTTC. This translates into CASSLSLDRGLTYGYTF. The rearrangement joins TRBV27 to TRBJ1-2; 10 positions agree with TRBD1. The CDR3 consists of 17 residues. Germline V gene sequence: CDR1 MNHEY, CDR2 SMNVEV (reference sequence). The J segment lost 4 bases and the V segment lost 0 bases, leaving 8 bases of the junction unmatched.